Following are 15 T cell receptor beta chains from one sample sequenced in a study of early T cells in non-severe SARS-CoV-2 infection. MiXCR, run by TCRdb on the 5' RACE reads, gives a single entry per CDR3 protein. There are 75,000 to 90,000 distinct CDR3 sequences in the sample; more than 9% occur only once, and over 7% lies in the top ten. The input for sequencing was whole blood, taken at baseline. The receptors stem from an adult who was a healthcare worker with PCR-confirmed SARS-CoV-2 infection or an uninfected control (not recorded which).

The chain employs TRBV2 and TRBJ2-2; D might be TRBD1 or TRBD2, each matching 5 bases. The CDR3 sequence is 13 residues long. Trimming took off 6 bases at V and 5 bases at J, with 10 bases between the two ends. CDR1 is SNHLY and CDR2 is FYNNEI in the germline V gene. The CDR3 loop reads CASSGTVTGELFF. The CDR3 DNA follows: TGTGCCAGCAGCGGGACGGTTACCGGGGAGCTGTTTTTT.

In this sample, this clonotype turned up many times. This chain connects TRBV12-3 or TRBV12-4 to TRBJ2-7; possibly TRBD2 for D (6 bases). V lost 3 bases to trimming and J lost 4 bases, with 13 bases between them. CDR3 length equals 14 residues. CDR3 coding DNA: TGTGCCAGCAGTTTGCGCGGGAACAATTACGAGCAGTACTTC. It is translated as CASSLRGNNYEQYF.

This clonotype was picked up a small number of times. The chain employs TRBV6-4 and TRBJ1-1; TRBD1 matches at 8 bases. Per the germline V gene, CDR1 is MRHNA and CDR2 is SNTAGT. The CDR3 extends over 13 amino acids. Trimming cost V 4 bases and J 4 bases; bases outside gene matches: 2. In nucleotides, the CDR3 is TGTGCCAGCAGTGCGGGACAGGCCACTGAAGCTTTCTTT. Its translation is CASSAGQATEAFF.

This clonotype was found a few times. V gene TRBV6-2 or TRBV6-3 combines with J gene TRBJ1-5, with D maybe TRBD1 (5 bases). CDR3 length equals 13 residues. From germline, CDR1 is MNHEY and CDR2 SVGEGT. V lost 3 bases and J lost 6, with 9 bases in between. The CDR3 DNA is TGTGCCAGCAGTTATATGACAGTTCAGCCCCAGCATTTT. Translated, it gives CASSYMTVQPQHF.

CDR3 sequence (DNA): TGTGCCACCAGCAGAGATGGAACTAACAGGGGGAAGACCCAGTACTTC. Residues: CATSRDGTNRGKTQYF. The J gene is TRBJ2-5, the V gene TRBV15, with 8 positions matching TRBD1. From germline, CDR1 is LNHNV and CDR2 YYDKDF (reference sequence). This CDR3 has 16 amino acids. The junction had 9 bases not matched to a gene; V was cut back by 0 bases and J by 6 bases.

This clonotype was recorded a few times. As DNA, the CDR3 is TGTGCCAGCTCACCAAGACTAGCGGGAGGAGGTGAGCAGTTCTTC. Translated: CASSPRLAGGGEQFF. The chain couples TRBV18 to TRBJ2-1; 13 nucleotides agree with TRBD2. V was clipped by 2 bases and J by 9 bases; unmatched bases: 4. Germline CDR1 and CDR2: KGHSH and LQKENI. This CDR3 contains 15 residues.

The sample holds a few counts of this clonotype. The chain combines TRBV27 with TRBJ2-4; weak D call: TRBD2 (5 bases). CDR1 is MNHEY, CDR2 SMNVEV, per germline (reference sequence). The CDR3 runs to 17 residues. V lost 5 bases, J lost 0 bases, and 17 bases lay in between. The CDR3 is CASSPSRGRVAKNIQYF. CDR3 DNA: TGTGCCAGCAGTCCATCCCGGGGAAGGGTAGCCAAAAACATTCAGTACTTC.

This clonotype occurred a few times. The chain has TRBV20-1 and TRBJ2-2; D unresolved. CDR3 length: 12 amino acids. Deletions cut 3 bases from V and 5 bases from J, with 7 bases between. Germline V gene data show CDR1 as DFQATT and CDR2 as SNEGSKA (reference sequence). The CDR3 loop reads CSARGVTGELFF. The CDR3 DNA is TGCAGTGCTAGGGGCGTAACCGGGGAGCTGTTTTTT.

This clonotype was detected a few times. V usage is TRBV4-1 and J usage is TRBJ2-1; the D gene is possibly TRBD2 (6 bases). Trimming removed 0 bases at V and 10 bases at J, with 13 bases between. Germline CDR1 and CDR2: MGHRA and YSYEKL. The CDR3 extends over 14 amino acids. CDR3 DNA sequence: TGCGCCAGCAGCCAAGATCTGCGGGACGGGGAGCAGTTCTTC. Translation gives CASSQDLRDGEQFF.

The CDR3 DNA follows: TGTGCCAGCACGGGACAGGGAAGGACCCAGTACTTC. Its protein product is CASTGQGRTQYF. The chain recombines TRBV3-1 with TRBJ2-5; 9 bases line up with TRBD1. V trimming: 7 bases; J trimming: 7 bases; junction bases outside the gene matches: 4. Germline CDR1 and CDR2: LGHDT and YNNKEL (reference sequence). The CDR3 sequence is 12 residues long.

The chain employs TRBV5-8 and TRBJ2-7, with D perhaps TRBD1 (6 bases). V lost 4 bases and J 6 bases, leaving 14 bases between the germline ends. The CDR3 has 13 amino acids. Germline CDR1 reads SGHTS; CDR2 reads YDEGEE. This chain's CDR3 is CASSPYAGVEQYF. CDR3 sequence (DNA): TGTGCCAGCAGCCCGTACGCAGGGGTCGAGCAGTACTTC. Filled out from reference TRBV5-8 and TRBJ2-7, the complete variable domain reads EAGVTQSPTHLIKTRGQQATLRCSPISGHTSVYWYQQALGLGLQFLLWYDEGEERNRGNFPPRFSGRQFPNYSSELNVNALELEDSALYLCASSPYAGVEQYFGPGTRLTVT.

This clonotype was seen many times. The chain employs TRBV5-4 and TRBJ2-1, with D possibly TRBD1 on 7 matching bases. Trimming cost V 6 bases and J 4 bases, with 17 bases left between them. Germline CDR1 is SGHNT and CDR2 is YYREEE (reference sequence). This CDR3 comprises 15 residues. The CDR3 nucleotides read TGTGCCAGCACCCCTCAGGGGGGCGCTTACAATGAGCAGTTCTTC. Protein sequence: CASTPQGGAYNEQFF.

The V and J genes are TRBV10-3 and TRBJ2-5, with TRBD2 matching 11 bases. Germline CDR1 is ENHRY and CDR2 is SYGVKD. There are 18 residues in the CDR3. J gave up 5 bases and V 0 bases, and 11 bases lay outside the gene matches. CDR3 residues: CAISESGLAGGARETQYF. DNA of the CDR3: TGTGCCATCAGTGAGTCTGGCCTAGCGGGGGGCGCGAGGGAGACCCAGTACTTC.

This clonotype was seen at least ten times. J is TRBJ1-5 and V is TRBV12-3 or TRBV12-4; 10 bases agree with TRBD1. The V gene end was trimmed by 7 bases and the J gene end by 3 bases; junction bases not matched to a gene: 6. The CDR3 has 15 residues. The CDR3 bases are TGTGCCAGCAAGCTAGGGACAGGGGACAATCAGCCCCAGCATTTT. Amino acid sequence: CASKLGTGDNQPQHF.

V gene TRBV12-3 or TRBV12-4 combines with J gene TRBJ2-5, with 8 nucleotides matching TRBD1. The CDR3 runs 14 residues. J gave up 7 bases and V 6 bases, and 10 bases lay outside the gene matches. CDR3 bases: TGTGCCAGCAGCTCCGGGACAGGAAGGCGGACCCAGTACTTC. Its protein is CASSSGTGRRTQYF.